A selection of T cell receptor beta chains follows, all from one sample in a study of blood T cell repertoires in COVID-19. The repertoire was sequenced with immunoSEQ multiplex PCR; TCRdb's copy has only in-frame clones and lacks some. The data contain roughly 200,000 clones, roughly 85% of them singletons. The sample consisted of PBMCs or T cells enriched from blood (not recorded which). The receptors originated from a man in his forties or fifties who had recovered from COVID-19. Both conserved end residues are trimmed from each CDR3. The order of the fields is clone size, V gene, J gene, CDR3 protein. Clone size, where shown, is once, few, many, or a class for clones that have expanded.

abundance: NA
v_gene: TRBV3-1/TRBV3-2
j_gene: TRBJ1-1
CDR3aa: ATGQGGSDTEAF

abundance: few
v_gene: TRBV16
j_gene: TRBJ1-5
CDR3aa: ASSQTSNQPQH

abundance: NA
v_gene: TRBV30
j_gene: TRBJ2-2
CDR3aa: AGPNPVTGELF

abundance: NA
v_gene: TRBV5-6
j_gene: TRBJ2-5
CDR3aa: ASSLAETQY

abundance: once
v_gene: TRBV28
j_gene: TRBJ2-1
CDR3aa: ASSPGTSGRSNEQF

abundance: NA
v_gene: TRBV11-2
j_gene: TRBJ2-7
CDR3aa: ASSLNRGEQY

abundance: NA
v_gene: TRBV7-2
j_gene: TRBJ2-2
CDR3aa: ASSLYGSTGELF

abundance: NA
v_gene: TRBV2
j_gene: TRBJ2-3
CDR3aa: ASSEARLAGGPDTQY

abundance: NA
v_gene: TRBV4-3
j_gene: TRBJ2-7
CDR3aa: ASSPNRGRVHEQY

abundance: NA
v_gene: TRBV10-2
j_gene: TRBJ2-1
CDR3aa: ASSLSGNYNEQF

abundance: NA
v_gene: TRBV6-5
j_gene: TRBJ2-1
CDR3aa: ASRAVGRNNEQF

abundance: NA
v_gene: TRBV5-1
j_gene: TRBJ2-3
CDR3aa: ASSNGQGRNADTQY

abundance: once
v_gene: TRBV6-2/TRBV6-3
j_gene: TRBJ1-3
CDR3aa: ASSYSGAGNTIY

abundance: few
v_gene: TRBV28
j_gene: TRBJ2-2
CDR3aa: ASSLSGVNTGELF

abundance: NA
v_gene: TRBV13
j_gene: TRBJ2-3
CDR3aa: ASSVRTSGDTDTQY

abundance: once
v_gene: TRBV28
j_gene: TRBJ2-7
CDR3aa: ASGRQGAGEQY

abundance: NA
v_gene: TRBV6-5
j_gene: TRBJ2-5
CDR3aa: ASTIRRTAQETQY

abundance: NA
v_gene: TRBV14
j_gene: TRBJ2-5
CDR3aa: ASSRGEETQY

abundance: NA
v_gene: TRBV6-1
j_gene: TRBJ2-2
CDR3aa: ASSEVPTSGGGTTNTGELF

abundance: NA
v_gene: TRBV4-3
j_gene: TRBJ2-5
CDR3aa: ASSQDEAGLETQY

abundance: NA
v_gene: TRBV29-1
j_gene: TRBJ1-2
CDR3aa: SVAPGGRGEFYGYT

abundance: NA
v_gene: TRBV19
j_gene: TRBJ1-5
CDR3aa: ASSIELGAPNQPQH

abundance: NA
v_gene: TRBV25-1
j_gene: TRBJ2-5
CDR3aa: ASSRGPQETQY

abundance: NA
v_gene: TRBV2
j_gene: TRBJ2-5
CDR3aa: ASSLGTGEGETQY

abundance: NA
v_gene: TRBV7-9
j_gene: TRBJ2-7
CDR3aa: ASSFSSRGDEQY

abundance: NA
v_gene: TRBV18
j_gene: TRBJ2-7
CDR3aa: ASSPPDRGSYEQY

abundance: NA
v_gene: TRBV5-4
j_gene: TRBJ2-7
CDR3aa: ASSLGPGLAGETALYEQY

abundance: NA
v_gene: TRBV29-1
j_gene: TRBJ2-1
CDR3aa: SVGGMTSGNSYNEQF

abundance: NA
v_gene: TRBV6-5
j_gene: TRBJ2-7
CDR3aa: ASSWGGTGFRYEQY

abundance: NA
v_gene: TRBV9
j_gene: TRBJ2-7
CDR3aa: ASSVETTDYEQY

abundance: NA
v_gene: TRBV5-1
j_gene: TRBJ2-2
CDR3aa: ASSPSLAGHGELF

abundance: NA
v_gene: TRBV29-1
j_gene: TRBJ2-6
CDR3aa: SVQGATGANVLT

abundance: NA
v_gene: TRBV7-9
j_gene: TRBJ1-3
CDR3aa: ASSQTGSGNTIY

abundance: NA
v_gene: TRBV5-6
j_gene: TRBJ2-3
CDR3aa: ASSLTGQITDTQY

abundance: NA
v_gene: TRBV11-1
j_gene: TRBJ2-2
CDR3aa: ASSPGDRGWTGELF

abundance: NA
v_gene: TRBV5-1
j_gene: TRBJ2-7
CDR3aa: ASSSGGLAGADEQY

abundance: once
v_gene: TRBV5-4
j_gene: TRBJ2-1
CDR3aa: ASSLRNSGSAEQF

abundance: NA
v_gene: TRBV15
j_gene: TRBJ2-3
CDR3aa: ATSGGLRTFTDTQY